The clone carrying this TCR beta chain showed up just once. The source of the sample is a study of shared clonotypes between healthy human individuals. The ends lost 3 bases at V and 7 bases at J; junction bases unmatched: 6. The CDR3 is 16 residues long. Germline CDR1 SGDLS, CDR2 YYNGEE. Clones were read by immunoSEQ multiplex PCR, and TCRdb kept only the in-frame ones, dropping some. The repertoire holds approximately 2.3 million clones, roughly 93% seen once, with 0.39% in the top ten. The chain carries TRBV9 and TRBJ2-1, with TRBD2 matching over 14 bases. Sequencing was done on a sample of naive CD4+ T cells from PBMCs. Subset indicated: CD45RA+ positively selected. The receptor was isolated from a man in his late teens or twenties in good health. Some clones in this sample may be carry-over from other donors' samples. CDR3 sequence (DNA): TGTGCCAGCAGCGAGGGGACTAGCGGGAGCGGTAATGAGCAGTTCTTC. Protein: CASSEGTSGSGNEQFF.